This T cell receptor beta chain was documented in a study of identical twins. The CDR3 covers 17 residues. Germline-derived CDR1 and CDR2 are SGHTA and FQGNSA. Losses at the gene ends were 3 bases for V and 0 bases for J; bases not matched to a gene: 7. A template switching step contributed a universal primer site, while unique molecular identifiers were present in the cDNA. TCRdb recomputed calls from the 5' RACE reads with MiXCR, one row per CDR3 protein. The sample consists of about 470,000 distinct CDR3 sequences, 24% of them appearing once. The data also belong to a second study, concerning T cells expressing NK-cell markers. This second study says: The study found these clonotypes also leading the CD3+CD56-NKG2C+ fraction in several donors.

The rearrangement links TRBV7-2 to TRBJ2-1; TRBD2 aligns across 8 bases. Sequences were obtained from CD4+ T cells sorted from blood. The clonotype was recovered from a woman under 30 in good health. This CDR3 reads CASSFSSGTSSYNEQFF. CDR3 nucleotides: TGTGCCAGCAGCTTTTCGAGCGGGACTAGCTCCTACAATGAGCAGTTCTTC.